These T cell receptor beta chains were read from a single sample in a study of radiation and T cells in renal cell carcinoma. Measured with immunoSEQ multiplex PCR; TCRdb has only the in-frame clones, and not every one. The data show 60,000 to 95,000 clones, over 65% seen once. The material was blood, obtained from a patient whose treatment included radiotherapy and nephrectomy. These TCRs come from a woman between 55 and 75 years old with renal cell carcinoma. Each CDR3 is given with its conserved first and last residue. D genes are given only for firm matches. A row's size may be missing; if present it is once, few, many or a size class.

cdr3_aa: CATSREGGANYGYTF; cdr3_nt: TGTGCCACCAGCAGAGAAGGTGGAGCTAACTATGGCTACACCTTC; v_call: TRBV15; j_call: TRBJ1-2; clone_size: .; d_call: .
cdr3_aa: CASSQETPGSPLHF; cdr3_nt: TGCGCCAGCAGCCAAGAGACGCCGGGTTCACCCCTCCACTTT; v_call: TRBV4-1; j_call: TRBJ1-6; clone_size: .; d_call: .
cdr3_aa: CASKRASTSNQPQHF; cdr3_nt: TGTGCCAGCAAAAGGGCTTCAACGAGCAATCAGCCCCAGCATTTT; v_call: TRBV2; j_call: TRBJ1-5; clone_size: .; d_call: .
cdr3_aa: CASNQDSNQPQHF; cdr3_nt: TGTGCCAGCAACCAAGATAGCAATCAGCCCCAGCATTTT; v_call: TRBV2; j_call: TRBJ1-5; clone_size: .; d_call: .
cdr3_aa: CASSAPGSRYNEQFF; cdr3_nt: TGTGCCAGCAGCGCGCCCGGGAGTAGGTACAATGAGCAGTTCTTC; v_call: TRBV9; j_call: TRBJ2-1; clone_size: .; d_call: .
cdr3_aa: CASSLAAAQETQYF; cdr3_nt: TGCGCCAGCAGCTTGGCCGCAGCTCAAGAGACCCAGTACTTC; v_call: TRBV5-1; j_call: TRBJ2-5; clone_size: .; d_call: .
cdr3_aa: CASSPRGGTVAYEQYF; cdr3_nt: TGTGCCAGCAGCCCCCGAGGTGGGACGGTGGCCTACGAGCAGTACTTC; v_call: TRBV13; j_call: TRBJ2-7; clone_size: .; d_call: .
cdr3_aa: CADASDRGYNEQFF; cdr3_nt: TGTGCAGACGCCAGCGACAGGGGTTACAATGAGCAGTTCTTC; v_call: TRBV2; j_call: TRBJ2-1; clone_size: .; d_call: TRBD1
cdr3_aa: CASRGGVSYNEQFF; cdr3_nt: TGTGCCAGCCGGGGGGGGGTCTCCTACAATGAGCAGTTCTTC; v_call: TRBV2; j_call: TRBJ2-1; clone_size: .; d_call: TRBD2
cdr3_aa: CSVDTQRGHGYTF; cdr3_nt: TGCAGCGTTGACACCCAGCGGGGGCATGGCTACACCTTC; v_call: TRBV29-1; j_call: TRBJ1-2; clone_size: .; d_call: .
cdr3_aa: CASSVVGGHYGYTF; cdr3_nt: TGTGCCAGCAGCGTGGTGGGAGGGCACTATGGCTACACCTTC; v_call: TRBV7-2; j_call: TRBJ1-2; clone_size: .; d_call: .
cdr3_aa: CASSLMTSGQETQYF; cdr3_nt: TGCGCCAGCAGCTTAATGACTAGCGGGCAAGAGACCCAGTACTTC; v_call: TRBV5-1; j_call: TRBJ2-5; clone_size: .; d_call: TRBD2
cdr3_aa: CASSPPAAGVAFF; cdr3_nt: TGTGCCAGCAGCCCCCCCGCGGCCGGGGTGGCTTTCTTT; v_call: TRBV9; j_call: TRBJ1-1; clone_size: .; d_call: .
cdr3_aa: CASRTGNQPQHF; cdr3_nt: TGTGCCAGCAGGACAGGGAATCAGCCCCAGCATTTT; v_call: TRBV6-1; j_call: TRBJ1-5; clone_size: few; d_call: TRBD1
cdr3_aa: CASSFQVNEKLFF; cdr3_nt: TGTGCCAGCAGTTTTCAGGTTAATGAAAAACTGTTTTTT; v_call: TRBV27; j_call: TRBJ1-4; clone_size: .; d_call: .
cdr3_aa: CASSDVSPSGVREQYF; cdr3_nt: TGTGCCAGCAGTGATGTTTCACCTAGCGGGGTCCGCGAGCAGTACTTC; v_call: TRBV2; j_call: TRBJ2-7; clone_size: .; d_call: TRBD2
cdr3_aa: CASSSGQGSLDEQYF; cdr3_nt: TGTGCCAGCAGTTCGGGACAGGGATCTCTCGACGAGCAGTACTTC; v_call: TRBV27; j_call: TRBJ2-7; clone_size: many; d_call: TRBD1
cdr3_aa: CASSLTADSNYGYTF; cdr3_nt: TGTGCCAGCAGCTTAACGGCAGATTCTAACTATGGCTACACCTTC; v_call: TRBV7-3; j_call: TRBJ1-2; clone_size: .; d_call: .
cdr3_aa: CASSPRERGAEAFF; cdr3_nt: TGTGCCAGCAGTCCCCGGGAGAGAGGGGCTGAAGCTTTCTTT; v_call: TRBV28; j_call: TRBJ1-1; clone_size: .; d_call: .
cdr3_aa: CASSTSGAGAYEQYF; cdr3_nt: TGTGCCAGTAGTACCTCCGGGGCCGGAGCCTACGAGCAGTACTTC; v_call: TRBV19; j_call: TRBJ2-7; clone_size: .; d_call: .
cdr3_aa: CASTQSGDRVFSGANVLTF; cdr3_nt: TGTGCCAGCACCCAGTCCGGGGACAGGGTATTCTCTGGGGCCAACGTCCTGACTTTC; v_call: TRBV9; j_call: TRBJ2-6; clone_size: .; d_call: TRBD1
cdr3_aa: CASSGRGDSYNEQFF; cdr3_nt: TGCGCCAGCAGCGGGAGGGGCGACTCCTACAATGAGCAGTTCTTC; v_call: TRBV5-1; j_call: TRBJ2-1; clone_size: .; d_call: TRBD2
cdr3_aa: CASSSRTGGIGELFF; cdr3_nt: TGTGCCAGCAGCTCTCGGACAGGGGGCATCGGGGAGCTGTTTTTT; v_call: TRBV11-2; j_call: TRBJ2-2; clone_size: .; d_call: TRBD1
cdr3_aa: CASSGTGGENF; cdr3_nt: TGTGCCAGCAGTGGTACAGGTGGCGAAAACTTC; v_call: TRBV6-1; j_call: TRBJ2-7; clone_size: .; d_call: .
cdr3_aa: CAISHGTSGVTDTQYF; cdr3_nt: TGTGCCATCAGCCATGGGACTAGCGGGGTCACAGATACGCAGTATTTT; v_call: TRBV10-3; j_call: TRBJ2-3; clone_size: .; d_call: TRBD2
cdr3_aa: CASSPEDRGRFQPQHF; cdr3_nt: TGTGCCAGCAGCCCTGAGGACAGGGGAAGGTTTCAGCCCCAGCATTTT; v_call: TRBV28; j_call: TRBJ1-5; clone_size: once; d_call: TRBD1
cdr3_aa: CASSLAGVGNEQFF; cdr3_nt: TGTGCCAGTAGTCTAGCGGGAGTCGGTAATGAGCAGTTCTTC; v_call: TRBV19; j_call: TRBJ2-1; clone_size: .; d_call: TRBD2
cdr3_aa: CASSQQGGTEAFF; cdr3_nt: TGTGCCAGCAGCCAACAAGGGGGCACTGAAGCTTTCTTT; v_call: TRBV9; j_call: TRBJ1-1; clone_size: .; d_call: .
cdr3_aa: CASSLGQGGTDTQYF; cdr3_nt: TGTGCCAGCAGCTTGGGACAGGGAGGCACAGATACGCAGTATTTT; v_call: TRBV5-8; j_call: TRBJ2-3; clone_size: .; d_call: TRBD1
cdr3_aa: CASSANWYGAAGNQPQHF; cdr3_nt: TGTGCCAGCAGTGCTAATTGGTACGGGGCAGCGGGGAATCAGCCCCAGCATTTT; v_call: TRBV6-1; j_call: TRBJ1-5; clone_size: .; d_call: .
cdr3_aa: CASSPRTGGAYEKLFF; cdr3_nt: TGTGCCAGCAGTCCCCGGACAGGGGGCGCTTATGAAAAACTGTTTTTT; v_call: TRBV28; j_call: TRBJ1-4; clone_size: .; d_call: TRBD1
cdr3_aa: CASSLGRDTDTQYF; cdr3_nt: TGCGCCAGCAGCTTGGGTAGGGACACAGATACGCAGTATTTT; v_call: TRBV5-1; j_call: TRBJ2-3; clone_size: once; d_call: .
cdr3_aa: CASSLNRADEQYF; cdr3_nt: TGTGCCAGCAGCTTAAACCGGGCCGACGAGCAGTACTTC; v_call: TRBV7-3; j_call: TRBJ2-7; clone_size: .; d_call: .
cdr3_aa: CASSPSGQVLEGAFF; cdr3_nt: TGTGCCAGCAGCCCATCGGGACAGGTTCTTGAGGGAGCTTTCTTT; v_call: TRBV7-2; j_call: TRBJ1-1; clone_size: .; d_call: TRBD1
cdr3_aa: CASSLLTLAKNIQYF; cdr3_nt: TGTGCCAGCAGCTTGCTGACTCTAGCCAAAAACATTCAGTACTTC; v_call: TRBV5-6; j_call: TRBJ2-4; clone_size: .; d_call: .
cdr3_aa: CASSGQEDQPQHF; cdr3_nt: TGTGCCAGCAGTGGACAGGAAGATCAGCCCCAGCATTTT; v_call: TRBV6-4; j_call: TRBJ1-5; clone_size: .; d_call: .
cdr3_aa: CASSLVVRSDTQYF; cdr3_nt: TGTGCCAGCAGCTTAGTTGTTCGATCAGATACGCAGTATTTT; v_call: TRBV11-2; j_call: TRBJ2-3; clone_size: few; d_call: .
cdr3_aa: CASTGQGNTYEQYF; cdr3_nt: TGTGCCAGCACCGGACAGGGGAACACCTACGAGCAGTACTTC; v_call: TRBV2; j_call: TRBJ2-7; clone_size: .; d_call: TRBD1
cdr3_aa: CASSDPRRGTEAFF; cdr3_nt: TGTGCCAGCAGTGACCCAAGGAGAGGTACTGAAGCTTTCTTT; v_call: TRBV6-1; j_call: TRBJ1-1; clone_size: .; d_call: .
cdr3_aa: CASSWGQGNTEAFF; cdr3_nt: TGTGCCAGCAGCTGGGGACAGGGGAACACTGAAGCTTTCTTT; v_call: TRBV11-3; j_call: TRBJ1-1; clone_size: .; d_call: TRBD1
cdr3_aa: CASSQVAGGEAYEQYF; cdr3_nt: TGCGCCAGCAGCCAAGTTGCCGGAGGGGAAGCCTACGAGCAGTACTTC; v_call: TRBV4-1; j_call: TRBJ2-7; clone_size: .; d_call: .
cdr3_aa: CASSMMGRDETQYF; cdr3_nt: TGTGCCAGTAGTATGATGGGGCGAGACGAGACCCAGTACTTC; v_call: TRBV19; j_call: TRBJ2-5; clone_size: .; d_call: .
cdr3_aa: CASRRQGGEGAEAFF; cdr3_nt: TGTGCCAGCAGACGACAGGGAGGTGAGGGGGCTGAAGCTTTCTTT; v_call: TRBV9; j_call: TRBJ1-1; clone_size: .; d_call: TRBD1
cdr3_aa: CASSSTGIPDNVQFF; cdr3_nt: TGTGCCAGCAGCTCAACAGGGATCCCAGACAATGTGCAGTTCTTC; v_call: TRBV5-6; j_call: TRBJ2-1; clone_size: .; d_call: .
cdr3_aa: CASSPTTGSGNTIYF; cdr3_nt: TGTGCCAGCAGCCCTACGACAGGGTCTGGAAACACCATATATTTT; v_call: TRBV14; j_call: TRBJ1-3; clone_size: .; d_call: TRBD1
cdr3_aa: CASSAAVNTGELFF; cdr3_nt: TGTGCCAGCAGTGCCGCGGTGAACACCGGGGAGCTGTTTTTT; v_call: TRBV27; j_call: TRBJ2-2; clone_size: .; d_call: .
cdr3_aa: CASSLARGPQHF; cdr3_nt: TGTGCCAGCAGCTTGGCCAGGGGGCCCCAGCATTTT; v_call: TRBV5-6; j_call: TRBJ1-5; clone_size: .; d_call: .